Each of the 18 T cell receptor beta chains below was sequenced from the same sample in a study of T cells in Graves' hyperthyroidism and ophthalmopathy. Amplification of TCR beta CDR3 regions was performed using RNA transcripts as template. Researchers ran a first-round RT-PCR on the TCR CDR3 using the HTBI primer set. TCRdb ran MiXCR on the multiplex PCR reads and lists one entry per CDR3 protein. The sample has about 640,000 distinct CDR3 sequences, around 20% seen once. The specimen sequenced was blood. These receptors all come from a man aged 30 to 39 with Graves' ophthalmopathy.

This clonotype was observed at least ten times. The genes are TRBV4-3 and TRBJ2-1; tentative D call: TRBD2 (6 bases). Per the germline V gene, CDR1 is LGHNA and CDR2 is YSLEER. Trimming took 0 bases from V and 4 from J, leaving 13 bases between them. This CDR3 spans 16 amino acids. The CDR3 bases are TGCGCCAGCAGCCAAGATGGCCTAGCGCGTTACAATGAGCAGTTCTTC. It codes for CASSQDGLARYNEQFF.

Only one count was recorded for this clonotype. A read error is possible here, since a much larger clone lies one base away. J is TRBJ2-3 and V is TRBV5-1; 7 bases match TRBD1. Trimming took 4 bases from V and 0 from J; bases not matched to a gene: 11. Germline V gene sequence: CDR1 SGHRS, CDR2 YFSETQ. This CDR3 has 17 amino acids. The CDR3 reads CASSRLKDRVSTDTQYF. The CDR3 coding sequence is TGCGCCAGCAGCCGGCTAAAAGACAGGGTTAGCACAGATACGCAGTATTTT.

This chain uses TRBV19 with TRBJ2-7; D gene uncertain. Germline assignment: CDR1 LNHDA and CDR2 SQIVND (reference sequence). V was pared by 6 bases and J by 0 bases, with 12 bases between. This CDR3 has 14 amino acids. Here the CDR3 reads CASRELSSSYEQYF. CDR3 nucleotide sequence: TGTGCCAGTAGGGAGCTATCCTCCTCCTACGAGCAGTACTTC.

The CDR3 region is CASSPPGLGGYEQYF. The CDR3 nucleotides read TGTGCCAGCAGTCCTCCGGGACTAGGCGGCTACGAGCAGTACTTC. The chain is built from TRBV27 and TRBJ2-7, with 8 bases lining up with TRBD2. V trimming: 5 bases; J trimming: 3 bases; junction bases outside the gene matches: 9. The CDR3 extends over 15 amino acids. Germline values: CDR1 MNHEY, CDR2 SMNVEV (reference sequence).

This clonotype turned up a few times. The genes are TRBV29-1 and TRBJ2-1, with D perhaps TRBD1 (6 bases). CDR1 is SQVTM, CDR2 ANQGSEA, per germline. V shed 5 bases and J shed 4 bases, with 18 bases lying between them. The CDR3 totals 15 residues. CDR3 nucleotide sequence: TGCAGCGTTCGACCCTGGACAGACTTTTACAATGAGCAGTTCTTC. The encoded protein is CSVRPWTDFYNEQFF.

Notes on this clonotype: Possible read error: a much larger clone is one base away. The gene calls are TRBV5-1 and TRBJ1-1; D is ambiguous. From germline, CDR1 is SGHRS and CDR2 YFSETQ. The CDR3 is made up of 13 amino acids. The CDR3 spells CAGSLNGVSEAFF. The DNA of the CDR3 is TGCGCCGGCAGCTTGAATGGAGTATCTGAAGCTTTCTTT.

The rearrangement joins TRBV7-8 to TRBJ2-2; D not certain. Germline CDR1 SGHVS, CDR2 FQNEAQ. This CDR3 region has 17 residues. The V and J ends lost 6 bases and 5 bases respectively, with 22 bases between them. CDR3 nucleotides: TGTGCCAGCAGACAACCAATTAAGAAGATGAGAACCGGGGAGCTGTTTTTT. It encodes CASRQPIKKMRTGELFF.

This clonotype was picked up a small number of times. V is TRBV7-2 and J is TRBJ2-5; TRBD1 agrees at 10 bases. Germline values: CDR1 SGHTA, CDR2 FQGNSA. With 4 bases clipped from V and 5 bases from J, the junction kept 4 bases outside the gene matches. The CDR3 is 14 residues long. The chain's CDR3 is CASSSDRGPETQYF. The CDR3 nucleotides are TGTGCCAGCAGCTCAGACAGGGGGCCCGAGACCCAGTACTTC.

In its sample, this clonotype was seen a few times. The V call is TRBV20-1, the J call TRBJ2-7, with a tentative D call TRBD1 (5 bases). Germline-derived CDR1 and CDR2 are DFQATT and SNEGSKA (reference sequence). The CDR3 consists of 11 residues. Trimming removed 3 bases at V and 6 bases at J, with 9 bases between. CDR3 in DNA: TGCAGTGCTAGTCAGGGTGCCGAGCAGTACTTC. Protein: CSASQGAEQYF.

About this clonotype itself: Being one base from a much bigger clone, this may be a read error. V usage is TRBV28 and J usage is TRBJ2-7; D is perhaps TRBD1 or TRBD2 (5 bases each). Germline V gives CDR1 MDHEN, CDR2 SYDVKM. The CDR3 is made up of 15 amino acids. Here the CDR3 reads CASSLGTFRAFEKYF. CDR3 bases: TGTGCCAGCAGTTTAGGGACGTTTCGGGCCTTCGAGAAGTACTTC.

The chain carries TRBV3-1 and TRBJ2-7; TRBD2 aligns across 8 bases. The ends lost 6 bases at V and 3 bases at J; junction bases unmatched: 1. The CDR3 length is 12 residues. Germline V gene sequence: CDR1 LGHDT, CDR2 YNNKEL (reference sequence). CDR3: CASRLADYEQYF. The DNA of the CDR3 is TGTGCCAGCAGACTAGCGGACTACGAGCAGTACTTC.

This clonotype came up a few times. V gene TRBV5-1 combines with J gene TRBJ2-7; 12 bases are shared with TRBD2. The CDR3 is 14 amino acids. J gave up 6 bases and V 4 bases, and 5 bases lay outside the gene matches. Germline loops: CDR1 SGHRS, CDR2 YFSETQ. The chain's CDR3 is CASSKGLAGSEQYF. The CDR3 DNA reads TGCGCCAGCAGCAAGGGACTAGCGGGTTCCGAGCAGTACTTC. The variable domain in full, with the rest retrieved from reference TRBV5-1 and TRBJ2-7, is KAGVTQTPRYLIKTRGQQVTLSCSPISGHRSVSWYQQTPGQGLQFLFEYFSETQRNKGNFPGRFSGRQFSNSRSEMNVSTLELGDSALYLCASSKGLAGSEQYFGPGTRLTVT.

This clonotype has more than one count but fewer than ten. The chain combines TRBV28 with TRBJ2-7; the D gene is possibly TRBD2 (5 bases). CDR3 length equals 14 residues. V lost 3 bases and J 7 bases, leaving 16 bases between the germline ends. Germline lookup yields CDR1 MDHEN and CDR2 SYDVKM. The CDR3 spells CASSFRFITGEQYF. The DNA for the CDR3 is TGTGCCAGCAGTTTCCGCTTTATTACGGGGGAGCAGTACTTC. Together with reference TRBV28 and TRBJ2-7, the CDR3 gives the full variable domain: DVKVTQSSRYLVKRTGEKVFLECVQDMDHENMFWYRQDPGLGLRLIYFSYDVKMKEKGDIPEGYSVSREKKERFSLILESASTNQTSMYLCASSFRFITGEQYFGPGTRLTVT.

This clonotype appeared a few times. V is TRBV18 and J is TRBJ1-3; D call uncertain. CDR1 and CDR2 from the germline V gene are KGHSH and LQKENI. The CDR3 runs 12 residues. V was pared by 5 bases and J by 5 bases, with 7 bases between. In DNA, the CDR3 is TGTGCCAGCTCAATGGAGAGAAACACCATATATTTT. Amino acid sequence: CASSMERNTIYF.

The chain employs TRBV29-1 and TRBJ2-7, with 7 bases aligning to TRBD1. The CDR3 consists of 14 residues. V was pared by 0 bases and J by 2 bases, with 4 bases of the junction left unmatched. CDR1 and CDR2 (germline): SQVTM, ANQGSEA. The CDR3 coding sequence is TGCAGCGTTGAAGACGGGGACAGACCCTACGAGCAGTACTTC. Protein: CSVEDGDRPYEQYF.

This clonotype has a count of ten or more. The chain couples TRBV7-9 to TRBJ2-7, with D perhaps TRBD2 (7 bases). Trimming pared 3 bases from V and 5 bases from J, leaving 11 bases between. Germline V gene sequence: CDR1 SEHNR, CDR2 FQNEAQ (reference sequence). The CDR3 sequence is 13 residues long. Here the CDR3 DNA reads TGTGCCAGCAGCTTCGCCGGGGGGCACGAGCAGTACTTC. Encoded protein: CASSFAGGHEQYF.

The chain uses TRBV10-3 and TRBJ1-5; D is unresolved. This CDR3 is built from 12 residues. The V end was cut by 6 bases, the J end by 7 bases, with 10 bases between. Germline V gene data show CDR1 as ENHRY and CDR2 as SYGVKD. The CDR3 sequence is CAISSTKQPQHF. As DNA, the CDR3 is TGTGCCATCAGCTCCACAAAGCAGCCCCAGCATTTT.

In its sample, this clonotype was seen many times. The chain uses TRBV24-1 and TRBJ2-7; 9 bases match TRBD1. The V gene end was trimmed by 3 bases and the J gene end by 4 bases; junction bases not matched to a gene: 9. CDR3 length: 16 residues. Germline CDR1 and CDR2: KGHDR and SFDVKD. CDR3 nucleotide sequence: TGTGCCACCAGTGATGTAACCCTAGACAGGGGGTACGAGCAGTACTTC. Translated: CATSDVTLDRGYEQYF.